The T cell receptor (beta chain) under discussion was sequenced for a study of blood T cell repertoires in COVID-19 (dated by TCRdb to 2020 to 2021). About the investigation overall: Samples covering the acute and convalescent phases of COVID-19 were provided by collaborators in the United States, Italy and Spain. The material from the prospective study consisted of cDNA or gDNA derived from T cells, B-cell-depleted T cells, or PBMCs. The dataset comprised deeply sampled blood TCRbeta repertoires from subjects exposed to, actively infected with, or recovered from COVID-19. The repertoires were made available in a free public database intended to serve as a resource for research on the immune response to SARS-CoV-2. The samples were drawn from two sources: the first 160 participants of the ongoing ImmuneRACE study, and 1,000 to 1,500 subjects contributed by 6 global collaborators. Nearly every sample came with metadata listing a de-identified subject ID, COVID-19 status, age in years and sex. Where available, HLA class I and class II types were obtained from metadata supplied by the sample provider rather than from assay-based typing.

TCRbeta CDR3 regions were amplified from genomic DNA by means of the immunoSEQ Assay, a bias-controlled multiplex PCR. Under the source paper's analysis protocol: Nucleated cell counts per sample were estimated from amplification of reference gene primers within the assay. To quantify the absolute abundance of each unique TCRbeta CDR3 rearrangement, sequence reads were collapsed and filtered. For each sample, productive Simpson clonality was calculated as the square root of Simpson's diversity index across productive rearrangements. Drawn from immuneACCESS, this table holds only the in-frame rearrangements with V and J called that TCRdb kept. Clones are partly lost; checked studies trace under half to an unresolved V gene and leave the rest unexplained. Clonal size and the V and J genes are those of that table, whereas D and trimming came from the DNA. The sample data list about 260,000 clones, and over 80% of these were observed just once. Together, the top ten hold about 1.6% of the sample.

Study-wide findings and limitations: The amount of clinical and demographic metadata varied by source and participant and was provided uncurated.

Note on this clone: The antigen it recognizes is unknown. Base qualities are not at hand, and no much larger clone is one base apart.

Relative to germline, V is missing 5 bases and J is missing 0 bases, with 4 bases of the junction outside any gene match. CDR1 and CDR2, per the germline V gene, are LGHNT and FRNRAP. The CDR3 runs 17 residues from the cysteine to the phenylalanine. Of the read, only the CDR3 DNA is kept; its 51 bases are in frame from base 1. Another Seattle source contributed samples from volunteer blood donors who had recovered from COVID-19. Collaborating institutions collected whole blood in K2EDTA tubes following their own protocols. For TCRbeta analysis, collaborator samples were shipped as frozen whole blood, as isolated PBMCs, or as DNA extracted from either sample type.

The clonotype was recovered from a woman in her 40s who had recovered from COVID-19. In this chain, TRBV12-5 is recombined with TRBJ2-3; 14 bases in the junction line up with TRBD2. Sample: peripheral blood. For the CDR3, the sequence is CASGPGLAGGSTDTQYF. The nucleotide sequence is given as TGTGCTAGTGGTCCCGGACTAGCGGGGGGAAGCACAGATACGCAGTATTTT.